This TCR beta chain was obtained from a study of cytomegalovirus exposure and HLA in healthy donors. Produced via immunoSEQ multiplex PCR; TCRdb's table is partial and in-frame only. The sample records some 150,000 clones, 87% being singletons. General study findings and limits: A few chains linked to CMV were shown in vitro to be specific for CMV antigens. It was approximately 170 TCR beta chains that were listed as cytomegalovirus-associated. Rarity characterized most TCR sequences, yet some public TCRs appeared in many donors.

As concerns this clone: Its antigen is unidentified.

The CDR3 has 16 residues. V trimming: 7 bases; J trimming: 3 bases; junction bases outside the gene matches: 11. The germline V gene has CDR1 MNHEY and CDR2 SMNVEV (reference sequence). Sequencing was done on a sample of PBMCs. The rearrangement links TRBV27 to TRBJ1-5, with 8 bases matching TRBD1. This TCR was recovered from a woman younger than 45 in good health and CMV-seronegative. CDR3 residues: CASKGRTDRDNQPQHF. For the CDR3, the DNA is TGTGCCAGCAAGGGACGGACGGACAGGGACAATCAGCCCCAGCATTTT.